The clone carrying this T cell receptor (beta chain) was detected a few times. The antigen is unknown. The CDR3 extends over 13 amino acids. Germline V gene lookup returns CDR1 DFQATT and CDR2 SNEGSKA (reference sequence). V lost 3 bases and J lost 1, with 8 bases in between. The data were obtained in a study of post-analysis software for immune sequencing data. Whole-study context: Both relapsing-remitting and secondary progressive multiple sclerosis featured among the disease courses, as did progressive-relapsing multiple sclerosis. General study findings and limits: Comparison with controls showed significantly lower normalized Chao1 diversity in multiple sclerosis patients. There were five or six TRBV segments more frequent in patients than controls, and TRBV5-6, TRBV5-1 and TRBV20-1 were among them.

cDNA libraries for TCR beta contained unique molecular identifiers. One entry per CDR3 protein results from TCRdb running MiXCR on the PCR reads. The sample includes about 200,000 distinct CDR3 sequences, 25% to 30% of them seen just once. The V call is TRBV20-1, the J call TRBJ2-3, with D tentatively TRBD1 or TRBD2 (6 bases each). Sequencing was performed on blood. The source of this sequence is a girl under 18 with multiple sclerosis. CDR3: CSASGGRTDTQYF. DNA of the CDR3: TGCAGTGCTAGCGGGGGCCGCACAGATACGCAGTATTTT.